This is a list of T cell receptor beta chains from one sample in a study of T cell responses to AZD1222 COVID-19 vaccine. Profiled with immunoSEQ multiplex PCR; TCRdb holds only in-frame clones, not every one. This table has over 110,000 clones, over 85% appearing once. Sample: peripheral blood, taken on day 0 of AZD1222 vaccination. Receptors originate from an adult in good health. Both conserved end residues are part of each CDR3. The D gene is left open where the match is weak.

>TRBV11-3|NA|TRBJ2-1
CASSLKGNEQFF
>TRBV29-1|TRBD1|TRBJ2-1
CSVEGGFDRVKRNEQFF
>TRBV28|NA|TRBJ1-2
CASSTGSQGYGYTF
>TRBV11-1|NA|TRBJ2-2
CASSLMGLSNTGELFF
>TRBV7-9|TRBD1|TRBJ2-4
CASSPTRQGSRNIQYF
>TRBV4-1|NA|TRBJ1-1
CASSPIRQRREAFF
>TRBV7-9|NA|TRBJ1-1
CASSFEPLNTAFF
>TRBV9|TRBD2|TRBJ2-7
CASNLGRTSGDEQYF
>TRBV6-5|NA|TRBJ2-3
CASSTPPFLKGYF
>TRBV5-1|NA|TRBJ2-2
CASSFGGDTGELFF
>TRBV5-6|NA|TRBJ1-6
CASSPPGRGGSPLHF
>TRBV9|NA|TRBJ2-5
CASSVEQGLETQYF
>TRBV4-1|NA|TRBJ1-6
CASSQDSGLHF
>TRBV27|NA|TRBJ1-6
CASRLTGAKNSPLHF
>TRBV19|TRBD2|TRBJ2-7
CASSIGGGSSYEQYF
>TRBV28|TRBD1|TRBJ1-5
CASSFKQGAEGQPQHF
>TRBV19|TRBD1|TRBJ1-5
CASSIGQGGRQPQHF
>TRBV24-1|TRBD1|TRBJ1-1
CAASLGTGVDTEAFF
>TRBV15|NA|TRBJ1-1
CATSRDSLGRTEAFF
>TRBV2|NA|TRBJ2-5
CATARQTSQTQYF
>TRBV19|NA|TRBJ1-2
CASSIGRGYTF
>TRBV7-9|NA|TRBJ2-1
CASSLARGSYNEQFF
>TRBV27|TRBD1|TRBJ1-1
CASRPLGQGGTEAFF
>TRBV7-2|NA|TRBJ1-2
CASRHYGYTF
>TRBV7-2|TRBD2|TRBJ2-7
CASSSSRLAGPYEQYF